These 15 T cell receptor beta chains were all obtained from the same sample, sequenced in a study of T-cell reconstitution after alpha-beta-depleted transplantation in children. TCRbeta library construction was performed incorporating unique molecular identifiers. Each CDR3 protein gets one entry after TCRdb re-called the PCR reads with MiXCR. The table includes 200,000 to 250,000 distinct CDR3 sequences, 9.5% to 13% detected once. This specimen consisted of PBMCs, obtained before TCRalphabeta/CD19-depleted stem cell transplant. The source of these receptors is a child less than two years old with acute myeloid leukemia, due to receive a stem cell transplant.

There are many counts of this clonotype. This chain joins TRBV10-2 and TRBJ2-7, with D perhaps given as TRBD1 or TRBD2 (6 bases each). The CDR3 consists of 13 residues. V was clipped by 4 bases and J by 3 bases, with 10 bases between them. Looked up from germline, CDR1 is WSHSY and CDR2 is SAAADI. CDR3 loop: CASSGGGHYEQYF. CDR3 bases: TGCGCCAGCAGTGGAGGGGGGCACTACGAGCAGTACTTC.

This clonotype was seen many times. The chain has TRBV7-2 and TRBJ2-1; TRBD2 aligns across 7 bases. Germline values: CDR1 SGHTA, CDR2 FQGNSA. V lost 2 bases and J lost 8; bases outside the gene matches: 12. The CDR3 extends over 16 amino acids. CDR3 nucleotide sequence: TGTGCCAGCAGCTTAAGGGTGGCGGGAGTTACGGATGAGCAGTTCTTC. Its protein product is CASSLRVAGVTDEQFF. Together with reference TRBV7-2 and TRBJ2-1, the CDR3 gives the full variable domain: GAGVSQSPSNKVTEKGKDVELRCDPISGHTALYWYRQSLGQGLEFLIYFQGNSAPDKSGLPSDRFSAERTGGSVSTLTIQRTQQEDSAVYLCASSLRVAGVTDEQFFGPGTRLTVL.

This clonotype has ten or more counts. The rearrangement joins TRBV7-6 to TRBJ1-4; 10 positions match TRBD1. The V gene end was trimmed by 1 base and the J gene end by 6 bases; junction bases not matched to a gene: 8. Germline V gives CDR1 SGHVS, CDR2 FNYEAQ. This CDR3 region has 17 residues. The CDR3 loop is CASSLDETGGNDEKLFF. The DNA of the CDR3 is TGTGCCAGCAGCTTAGACGAGACAGGGGGCAATGATGAAAAACTGTTTTTT.

This clonotype was observed at least ten times. The chain combines TRBV29-1 with TRBJ2-1; D is uncertain. Germline lookup yields CDR1 SQVTM and CDR2 ANQGSEA. Trimming pared 1 base from V and 5 bases from J, leaving 6 bases between. This CDR3 has 12 residues. CDR3 in amino acids: CSVEGANNEQFF. The CDR3 DNA sequence: TGCAGCGTTGAAGGGGCTAACAATGAGCAGTTCTTC.

This clonotype was counted ten times or more. The rearrangement uses TRBV7-8 and TRBJ1-1; tentatively, D is TRBD1 (6 bases). Germline V gives CDR1 SGHVS, CDR2 FQNEAQ. Trimming removed 0 bases at V and 10 bases at J, with 9 bases between. CDR3 length: 12 residues. CDR3 nucleotides: TGTGCCAGCAGCTTAGCGGGACATGGAGCTTTCTTT. This encodes CASSLAGHGAFF. The whole variable domain, remainder taken from reference TRBV7-8 and TRBJ1-1, is GAGVSQSPRYKVAKRGQDVALRCDPISGHVSLFWYQQALGQGPEFLTYFQNEAQLDKSGLPSDRFFAERPEGSVSTLKIQRTQQEDSAVYLCASSLAGHGAFFGQGTRLTVV.

This clonotype was counted only a few times. This chain joins TRBV20-1 and TRBJ2-1, with 12 nucleotides matching TRBD2. The V and J ends lost 2 bases and 4 bases, in that order; junction bases with no gene match: 6. The CDR3 totals 16 residues. Germline assignment: CDR1 DFQATT and CDR2 SNEGSKA (reference sequence). CDR3 protein: CSARSSSGGGYNEQFF. DNA of the CDR3: TGCAGTGCTAGATCGTCTAGCGGGGGGGGGTACAATGAGCAGTTCTTC.

This clonotype was recorded at least ten times. The chain has TRBV12-3 or TRBV12-4 and TRBJ1-1, with TRBD1 identical over 7 bases. This CDR3 spans 17 amino acids. The J segment lost 1 base and the V segment lost 4 bases, leaving 12 bases of the junction unmatched. CDR3 nucleotide sequence: TGTGCCAGCAGTTCCTTCCCAGGGGGAGGGCCGAACACTGAAGCTTTCTTT. Its protein is CASSSFPGGGPNTEAFF.

This clonotype was found a few times. The chain uses TRBV3-1 and TRBJ2-5; 10 bases agree with TRBD1. Unmatched junction bases numbered 6, after V lost 7 bases and J lost 7 bases. CDR3 length equals 13 residues. CDR1 and CDR2 (germline): LGHDT, YNNKEL (reference sequence). This CDR3 reads CASNPGQGWTQYF. The DNA for the CDR3 is TGTGCCAGCAACCCGGGACAGGGGTGGACCCAGTACTTC.

In this sample, this clonotype turned up a few times. This sequence joins TRBV25-1 and TRBJ2-1, with D unclear. V shed 0 bases and J shed 5 bases, with 8 bases lying between them. This CDR3 comprises 14 residues. The germline gives CDR1 MGHDK, CDR2 SYGVNS. CDR3 bases: TGTGCCAGCAGTGAATATAGTTGGGACAATGAGCAGTTCTTC. Residues: CASSEYSWDNEQFF.

This clonotype was picked up many times. V usage is TRBV2 and J usage is TRBJ2-5; D might be TRBD1 or TRBD2, each matching 5 bases. Trimming shortened V by 3 bases and J by 1 base, and 9 bases separated the two germline ends. This CDR3 has 14 residues. Germline values: CDR1 SNHLY, CDR2 FYNNEI. CDR3 region: CASSEWDAQETQYF. The CDR3, as DNA: TGTGCCAGCAGTGAGTGGGACGCCCAAGAGACCCAGTACTTC.

The sample holds many counts of this clonotype. The V gene is TRBV4-1, the J gene TRBJ2-7; D is possibly TRBD2 (5 bases). The V gene's germline CDR1 is MGHRA and CDR2 YSYEKL. Trimming cost V 1 base and J 1 base, with 8 bases left between them. There are 14 residues in the CDR3. The CDR3 nucleotides read TGCGCCAGCAGCCAAGCTCAGCGGTCCTACGAGCAGTACTTC. Encoded protein: CASSQAQRSYEQYF.

Many counts were recorded for this clonotype. This chain uses TRBV25-1 with TRBJ2-1; 10 bases agree with TRBD2. The CDR3 runs 14 residues. The germline gives CDR1 MGHDK, CDR2 SYGVNS. Unmatched junction bases numbered 4, after V lost 8 bases and J lost 3 bases. The CDR3 sequence: CASGSGRYYNEQFF. CDR3 DNA sequence: TGTGCCAGCGGTAGCGGGAGGTACTACAATGAGCAGTTCTTC.

In its sample, this clonotype was seen many times. The V and J genes are TRBV12-3 or TRBV12-4 and TRBJ2-3; no clear D gene. Trimming took 11 bases from V and 3 from J, leaving 21 bases between them. The CDR3 has 15 residues. The chain's CDR3 is CAVAAVQDLTDTQYF. In nucleotides, the CDR3 is TGTGCCGTTGCGGCTGTCCAGGATTTGACAGATACGCAGTATTTT.

This clonotype was counted at least ten times. The rearrangement joins TRBV9 to TRBJ2-1; the D is unclear. CDR3 length: 13 residues. The germline V gene has CDR1 SGDLS and CDR2 YYNGEE. V lost 0 bases to trimming and J lost 4 bases, with 5 bases between them. The CDR3 region is CASSVEGYNEQFF. CDR3 in DNA: TGTGCCAGCAGCGTAGAAGGGTACAATGAGCAGTTCTTC. Supplemented by reference TRBV9 and TRBJ2-1, the full variable domain reads DSGVTQTPKHLITATGQRVTLRCSPRSGDLSVYWYQQSLDQGLQFLIQYYNGEERAKGNILERFSAQQFPDLHSELNLSSLELGDSALYFCASSVEGYNEQFFGPGTRLTVL.

This clonotype was counted between two and nine times. The V gene is TRBV20-1, the J gene TRBJ1-3; D uncertain. The CDR3 has 13 residues. Germline V CDR1 and CDR2: DFQATT, SNEGSKA (reference sequence). Trimming stripped 2 bases from V and 6 bases from J, with 11 bases between. The CDR3 DNA reads TGCAGTGCTAGATCGTCTGGGGAAAACACCATATATTTT. Amino acids: CSARSSGENTIYF.